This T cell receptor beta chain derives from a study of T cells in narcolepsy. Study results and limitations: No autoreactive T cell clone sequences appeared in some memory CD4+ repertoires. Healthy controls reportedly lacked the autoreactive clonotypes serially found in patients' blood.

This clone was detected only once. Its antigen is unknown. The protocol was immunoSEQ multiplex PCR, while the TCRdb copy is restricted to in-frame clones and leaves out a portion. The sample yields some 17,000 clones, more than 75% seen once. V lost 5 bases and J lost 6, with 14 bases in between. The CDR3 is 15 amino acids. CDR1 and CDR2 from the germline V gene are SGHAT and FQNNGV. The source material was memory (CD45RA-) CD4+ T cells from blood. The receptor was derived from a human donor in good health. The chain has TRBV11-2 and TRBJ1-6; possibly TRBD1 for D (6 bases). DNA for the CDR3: TGTGCCAGCAGCAGAGACAGGTCGTTTAATTCACCCCTCCACTTT. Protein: CASSRDRSFNSPLHF.